The clone carrying this T cell receptor (beta chain) turned up a few times. The CDR3 spans 16 residues. Per germline, CDR1 MNHEY and CDR2 SVGEGT. The V gene lost 1 base and the J gene lost 0 bases, with 10 bases spanning the gap. Sequencing was performed with immunoSEQ multiplex PCR; in TCRdb, only in-frame clones are kept and a portion is missing. The sample contains fewer than 150,000 clones, more than 80% of which appear only once. The data were taken from a study of blood T cell repertoires in COVID-19. The chain combines TRBV6-2 or TRBV6-3 with TRBJ2-1, with a weak D call TRBD1 (6 bases). The receptor was isolated from a woman aged 55-70 years with COVID-19, enrolled during active disease. Sequenced: peripheral blood. Written as DNA, the CDR3 is TGTGCCAGCAGTTACTGGACAGCGAGCTCCTACAATGAGCAGTTCTTC. It encodes CASSYWTASSYNEQFF.